This T cell receptor beta chain was profiled in a study of blood T cell repertoires in COVID-19. Study-wide background: The United States, Italy and Spain were the sources of the acute and convalescent COVID-19 samples. From T cells, B-cell-depleted T cells, or PBMCs came the material, which was cDNA or gDNA.

This CDR3 is 16 amino acids long. V lost 4 bases, J lost 0 bases, and 14 bases lay in between. In germline, CDR1 is SGDLS, CDR2 YYNGEE. The table came from immunoSEQ multiplex PCR; TCRdb's copy has only in-frame clones and leaves some out. The sample lists over 250,000 clones; roughly 87% were seen once. Sequenced: peripheral blood. The chain links TRBV9 to TRBJ2-1, with D possibly TRBD2 on 6 matching bases. This receptor was obtained from a woman in her twenties or thirties with acute or convalescent COVID-19. The CDR3 DNA sequence: TGTGCCAGCAGCCCCAGCCCGGGAGACTCCTACAATGAGCAGTTCTTC. This sequence encodes CASSPSPGDSYNEQFF.